The present TCR beta chain was sequenced within a study of blood T cell repertoires in COVID-19. Individuals drawn from approximately 26 US areas were roughly 18 to 89 years old. Using immunoSEQ multiplex PCR, the repertoire was profiled, and TCRdb retains in-frame clones only, with some absent. The sample lists 130,000 to 150,000 clones; roughly 90% were seen once. Germline CDR1 and CDR2: SEHNR and FQNEAQ (reference sequence). This CDR3 is built from 17 residues. V was clipped by 1 base and J by 5 bases; unmatched bases: 8. The sample holds one count of this clone. This chain links TRBV7-9 with TRBJ1-5; 10 bases agree with TRBD1. Sequencing was performed on PBMCs or T cells enriched from blood (not recorded which). The sequence came from a woman aged 25 to 39 with acute COVID-19. This CDR3 is CASSLGGVGQGYQPQHF. For the CDR3, the DNA is TGTGCCAGCAGCTTAGGAGGGGTGGGACAGGGGTATCAGCCCCAGCATTTT.